The clone carrying this TCR beta chain showed up just once. Its antigen is not known. Treatment: around 19 received Ad26.COV2.S at low or high dose, single or two shots; about five received placebo; per-sample allocation not given. Sampling happened 63 days after the first vaccine or placebo injection. It was Wuhan-strain SARS-CoV-2 spike that the Ad26 vaccine vector expressed. These data originate in a study of Ad26.COV2.S vaccination and SARS-CoV-2 variants. Study-level information: Ad26.COV2.S shots went into the muscle once or twice, 56 days apart. Study-wide findings and caveats: It was vaccine recipients, not placebo recipients, who had the higher spike-specific TCR breadth. Vaccinees and placebo recipients showed similar non-spike TCR breadth.

Only in-frame clones appear in the TCRdb table, and some are missing; sequencing was by immunoSEQ multiplex PCR. The table records roughly 700,000 clones, more than 80% of them present only once. The V end lost 10 bases, the J end lost 4 bases, and 7 bases lay between the germline ends. This CDR3 spans 11 amino acids. Germline CDR1 SGHNT, CDR2 YENEEA. Sequences were derived from peripheral blood, sampled in a trial of Ad26.COV2.S vaccine versus placebo. V gene TRBV11-3 combines with J gene TRBJ2-2, with D maybe TRBD2 (5 bases). The receptor was derived from a person aged 18 to 59 who received the Ad26.COV2.S COVID-19 vaccine or a placebo. The CDR3: CATRGTGELFF. The CDR3 nucleotides are TGTGCCACCCGGGGCACCGGGGAGCTGTTTTTT.